Listed below are T cell receptor beta chains from one sample, sequenced in a study of blood T cell repertoires in COVID-19. The table came from immunoSEQ multiplex PCR; TCRdb's copy has only in-frame clones and leaves some out. The table includes around 280,000 clones, roughly 90% detected once. Input material: peripheral blood. All receptors derive from a woman in her twenties or thirties with COVID-19, enrolled during active disease. CDR3s include the opening cysteine and the closing phenylalanine or tryptophan. The order of the fields is D gene, J gene, V gene, clone size, CDR3 protein, CDR3 DNA. A D gene is named only where the DNA matches it firmly. Rows may omit the clone size; those that give it use once, few, many or a size class.

>TRBD1|TRBJ1-1|TRBV6-1|NA
CASSEIGQGLTEAFF
TGTGCCAGCAGTGAGATTGGACAGGGCTTGACTGAAGCTTTCTTT
>TRBD1|TRBJ1-5|TRBV7-2|NA
CASRDTGGRQPQHF
TGTGCCAGCAGAGATACAGGGGGACGACAGCCCCAGCATTTT
>NA|TRBJ2-2|TRBV7-8|NA
CASRGLGLRRTGELFF
TGTGCCAGCAGGGGTCTGGGACTCCGCCGTACCGGGGAGCTGTTTTTT
>NA|TRBJ1-6|TRBV28|NA
CASSKFRYNSPLHF
TGTGCCAGCAGTAAGTTTCGGTATAATTCACCCCTCCACTTT
>TRBD1|TRBJ2-1|TRBV5-8|NA
CASSYTGDLTWGFRNEQFF
TGTGCCAGCAGCTATACAGGGGATCTAACATGGGGCTTTAGGAATGAGCAGTTCTTC
>NA|TRBJ1-2|TRBV5-1|NA
CASSWEGQGHYGYTF
TGCGCCAGCAGCTGGGAGGGGCAGGGCCACTATGGCTACACCTTC
>NA|TRBJ2-1|TRBV6-6|NA
CASSTGYEQFF
TGTGCCAGCAGTACGGGGTATGAGCAGTTCTTC
>NA|TRBJ1-5|TRBV7-9|few
CASSPYRDNQPQHF
TGTGCCAGCAGCCCCTACAGGGACAATCAGCCCCAGCATTTT
>NA|TRBJ2-1|TRBV5-1|NA
CASSLIPGDSRNEQFF
TGCGCCAGCAGCCTGATCCCAGGGGATTCCCGCAATGAGCAGTTCTTC
>NA|TRBJ1-5|TRBV6-1|NA
CASSEDGEKIGNQPQHF
TGTGCCAGCAGTGAAGATGGGGAGAAGATCGGCAATCAGCCCCAGCATTTT
>TRBD1|TRBJ1-6|TRBV5-1|NA
CASSTDRVWSPLHF
TGCGCCAGCAGCACGGACAGGGTATGGTCACCCCTCCACTTT
>NA|TRBJ1-3|TRBV19|NA
CASSRGNTIYF
TGTGCCAGTTCGAGGGGGAACACCATATATTTT
>NA|TRBJ2-2|TRBV28|NA
CASRPGVFHTGELFF
TGTGCCAGCAGGCCAGGGGTCTTCCACACCGGGGAGCTGTTTTTT
>NA|TRBJ1-2|TRBV3-1/TRBV3-2|once
CASSADNYYGYTF
TGTGCCAGCAGCGCTGACAATTACTATGGCTACACCTTC
>NA|TRBJ2-1|TRBV21-1|NA
CGRGHDYNEQFF
TGTGGCAGGGGACACGATTACAATGAGCAGTTCTTC
>NA|TRBJ1-2|TRBV12-5|NA
CASGIGQPDYGYTF
TGTGCTAGTGGTATAGGACAGCCTGACTATGGCTACACCTTC
>TRBD2|TRBJ2-1|TRBV2|NA
CADYGGLARQDWFF
TGTGCCGACTATGGCGGACTAGCGCGCCAAGATTGGTTCTTC
>NA|TRBJ1-1|TRBV27|NA
CASSGISNTEAFF
TGTGCCAGTTCAGGAATCTCCAACACTGAAGCTTTCTTT
>NA|TRBJ1-6|TRBV6-5|NA
CASSYVSTLNSPLHF
TGTGCCAGCAGTTACGTCAGCACACTAAATTCACCCCTCCACTTT
>TRBD1|TRBJ1-5|TRBV10-3|NA
CATAGTGGNQPQHF
TGTGCCACAGCCGGGACAGGGGGCAATCAGCCCCAGCATTTT
>NA|TRBJ2-3|TRBV5-6|NA
CASSFAAGTADTQYF
TGTGCCAGCAGCTTTGCTGCCGGGACTGCAGATACGCAGTATTTT
>NA|TRBJ2-1|TRBV9|NA
CASSVFTSPNSYNEQFF
TGTGCCAGCAGCGTCTTTACTAGCCCTAATTCTTACAATGAGCAGTTCTTC
>TRBD1|TRBJ1-1|TRBV5-1|NA
CASRQGQVNTEAFF
TGCGCCAGCAGGCAGGGACAGGTTAACACTGAAGCTTTCTTT
>NA|TRBJ1-4|TRBV7-9|NA
CASSPGATNEKLFF
TGTGCCAGCAGCCCCGGAGCAACTAATGAAAAACTGTTTTTT
>TRBD1|TRBJ1-5|TRBV2|NA
CASSADRGNNQPQHF
TGTGCCAGCAGTGCCGACAGGGGTAACAATCAGCCCCAGCATTTT
>NA|TRBJ1-2|TRBV7-9|few
CASSRGQYGYTF
TGTGCCAGCAGCCGCGGACAGTACGGCTACACCTTC
>TRBD2|TRBJ2-3|TRBV4-1|NA
CASSQDALRGGLGTQYF
TGCGCCAGCAGCCAAGATGCCCTGCGGGGGGGCCTAGGTACGCAGTATTTT
>NA|TRBJ2-2|TRBV5-4|NA
CASTPRTGELFF
TGTGCCAGCACCCCTCGGACCGGGGAGCTGTTTTTT
>NA|TRBJ1-2|TRBV19|NA
CASREVYGYTF
TGTGCCAGTAGGGAGGTCTATGGCTACACCTTC
>TRBD1|TRBJ1-2|TRBV7-9|NA
CASSLAVTTWDRGGYTF
TGTGCCAGCAGCTTAGCCGTCACTACGTGGGACAGGGGTGGCTACACCTTC
>NA|TRBJ1-1|TRBV27|NA
CASSEGGTEAFF
TGTGCCAGCAGCGAAGGGGGCACTGAAGCTTTCTTT
>TRBD2|TRBJ2-5|TRBV2|NA
CASQEEAGPQETQYF
TGTGCCAGCCAAGAGGAAGCGGGGCCTCAAGAGACCCAGTACTTC
>NA|TRBJ1-1|TRBV5-1|NA
CASSFSGGTFF
TGCGCCAGCAGCTTCTCGGGGGGGACTTTCTTT
>NA|TRBJ2-3|TRBV7-9|many
CASSQSPGTQYF
TGTGCCAGCAGCCAGAGCCCGGGTACGCAGTATTTT
>NA|TRBJ1-1|TRBV19|NA
CASSIGRVNTEAFF
TGTGCCAGTAGTATTGGGAGGGTGAACACTGAAGCTTTCTTT
>TRBD2|TRBJ2-1|TRBV15|NA
CATSREGLAGGHEQFF
TGTGCCACCAGCAGAGAAGGGCTAGCGGGGGGGCATGAGCAGTTCTTC
>NA|TRBJ2-7|TRBV11-2|NA
CASSFGQTYEQYF
TGTGCCAGCAGCTTCGGACAAACCTACGAGCAGTACTTC
>NA|TRBJ1-2|TRBV7-9|NA
CASSPPPGDANYGYTF
TGTGCCAGCAGCCCACCCCCGGGGGACGCAAACTATGGCTACACCTTC
>TRBD1|TRBJ2-7|TRBV5-8|NA
CASSWTGVTPYEQYF
TGTGCCAGCAGCTGGACAGGGGTCACCCCCTACGAGCAGTACTTC
>NA|TRBJ1-2|TRBV6-4|NA
CASSQKADRTPRGYTF
TGTGCCAGCAGTCAAAAAGCGGACAGAACCCCAAGGGGCTACACCTTC
>NA|TRBJ2-1|TRBV3-1/TRBV3-2|NA
CASSLEPPSSYNEQFF
TGTGCCAGCAGCCTAGAGCCCCCGAGCTCCTACAATGAGCAGTTCTTC
>NA|TRBJ2-1|TRBV5-1|once
CASRGRGGNEQFF
TGCGCCAGCAGGGGCAGGGGTGGGAATGAGCAGTTCTTC
>NA|TRBJ2-3|TRBV6-5|NA
CASSPMGGRTDTQYF
TGTGCCAGCAGCCCCATGGGGGGACGCACAGATACGCAGTATTTT
>NA|TRBJ1-2|TRBV24-1|NA
CATSGTGRAYGYTF
TGTGCCACCAGTGGTACAGGACGGGCTTATGGCTACACCTTC
>TRBD2|TRBJ2-5|TRBV7-7|NA
CASSSNSGGGWTQYF
TGTGCCAGCAGCTCCAATTCGGGCGGGGGGTGGACCCAGTACTTC
>NA|TRBJ1-2|TRBV6-1|NA
CASSERDYGYTF
TGTGCCAGCAGTGAGAGGGACTATGGCTACACCTTC
>TRBD2|TRBJ2-3|TRBV4-2|NA
CASSQGTSADTQYF
TGTGCCAGCAGCCAAGGGACTAGCGCAGATACGCAGTATTTT
>NA|TRBJ2-3|TRBV5-1|NA
CASRGGGGFTDTQYF
TGCGCCAGCAGGGGTGGCGGGGGCTTCACAGATACGCAGTATTTT
>TRBD2|TRBJ2-1|TRBV19|NA
CASSIAGGIDEQFF
TGTGCCAGTAGTATAGCGGGGGGGATCGATGAGCAGTTCTTC
>NA|TRBJ2-1|TRBV5-4|NA
CASSSGVPTHNEQFF
TGTGCCAGCAGCTCCGGGGTTCCGACTCACAATGAGCAGTTCTTC
>NA|TRBJ1-2|TRBV19|few
CASSISPEGRSGYTF
TGTGCCAGTAGTATCAGCCCCGAAGGGAGAAGCGGCTACACCTTC
>NA|TRBJ1-4|TRBV4-1|NA
CASRASNEKLFF
TGCGCCAGCAGGGCCTCCAATGAAAAACTGTTTTTT
>NA|TRBJ1-4|TRBV18|NA
CASSPGGLGEKLFF
TGTGCCAGCTCACCAGGGGGCCTCGGTGAAAAACTGTTTTTT
>NA|TRBJ2-3|TRBV7-9|NA
CASSGNRAPHITDTQYF
TGTGCCAGCAGCGGGAACAGGGCTCCCCACATCACAGATACGCAGTATTTT
>TRBD1|TRBJ1-1|TRBV11-3|NA
CASSLDLGRDRGQTEAFF
TGTGCCAGCAGCTTAGATCTCGGGAGGGACAGGGGGCAAACTGAAGCTTTCTTT